These 5 T cell receptor beta chains were all obtained from the same sample, sequenced in a study of beta chain features in type 1 diabetes. The sequenced template was cDNA made from the entire isolated RNA. Assay: immunoSEQ multiplex PCR; the TCRdb copy retains only in-frame clones and omits some. The sample has under 250,000 clones; 14% are singletons. Sequencing used naive CD4+ T cells from blood. Receptors originate from a woman aged 35 to 49 in good health.

This chain joins TRBV5-1 and TRBJ2-1; 7 positions agree with TRBD2. This CDR3 comprises 17 residues. V lost 3 bases to trimming and J lost 2 bases; unmatched junction nucleotides: 11. The V gene's germline CDR1 is SGHRS and CDR2 YFSETQ. CDR3 nucleotides: TGCGCCAGCAGCTCTCTCCCGACTAGCCGTACCTACAATGAGCAGTTCTTC. It codes for CASSSLPTSRTYNEQFF.

This clone occurred a few times. The V call is TRBV29-1, the J call TRBJ2-5; 8 positions match TRBD1. Germline-derived CDR1 and CDR2 are SQVTM and ANQGSEA. The CDR3 has 11 amino acids. Trimming removed 4 bases from V and 11 bases from J; junction bases left unmatched: 6. The CDR3 coding sequence is TGCAGCGTTGGGCGGGGACAGGAGCAGTACTTC. Amino acids: CSVGRGQEQYF.

The V and J genes are TRBV6-5 and TRBJ2-7, with D possibly TRBD1 on 5 matching bases. The CDR3 is 15 residues long. Trimming pared 0 bases from V and 4 bases from J, leaving 13 bases between. From germline, CDR1 is MNHEY and CDR2 SVGAGI. The DNA for the CDR3 is TGTGCCAGCAGTTACTCGACAGCTTCGGTTTACGAGCAGTACTTC. Its translation: CASSYSTASVYEQYF.

V usage is TRBV6-1 and J usage is TRBJ1-1, with D uncertain. Between the trimmed V and J ends, which lost 1 base and 0 bases, there was a span of 9 bases. This CDR3 contains 15 residues. Germline assignment: CDR1 MNHNS and CDR2 SASEGT. The CDR3 spells CASSEVERLNTEAFF. CDR3 nucleotides: TGTGCCAGCAGTGAAGTAGAGAGGCTGAACACTGAAGCTTTCTTT.

This clone was picked up a small number of times. This chain connects TRBV11-1 to TRBJ2-7; 11 nucleotides line up with TRBD2. Looked up from germline, CDR1 is SGHAT and CDR2 is FQDESV (reference sequence). V shed 4 bases, J shed 4 bases, and the junction held 3 bases outside the gene matches. The CDR3 spans 14 residues. CDR3 sequence reads: CASSWTSGPYEQYF. The DNA of the CDR3 is TGTGCCAGCAGCTGGACTAGCGGGCCATACGAGCAGTACTTC.